This passage covers 5 T cell receptor beta chains from one sample sequenced in a study of T cell changes during pregnancy in multiple sclerosis. Repertoires were generated with immunoSEQ multiplex PCR, while TCRdb's copy carries only in-frame clones and drops some. The sample carries 130,000 or so clones, 95% to 98% recorded once. The input for sequencing was peripheral blood, taken after pregnancy. The receptors derive from a female donor with multiple sclerosis, enrolled in a pregnancy study.

V gene TRBV7-6 combines with J gene TRBJ2-1, with 7 bases matching TRBD1. Germline V gives CDR1 SGHVS, CDR2 FNYEAQ. The CDR3 loop spans 14 amino acids. V was clipped by 7 bases and J by 5 bases; unmatched bases: 8. The CDR3 region has the DNA TGTGCCAGCACTTTCAGGGGGAATGACAATGAGCAGTTCTTC. Residues: CASTFRGNDNEQFF.

The chain has TRBV27 and TRBJ2-1; no clear D. Germline loops: CDR1 MNHEY, CDR2 SMNVEV (reference sequence). This CDR3 contains 12 residues. Trimming left V 3 bases short and J 6 bases short, with 6 bases between. In DNA form, the CDR3 reads TGTGCCAGCAGTTTTGGCTCCAATGAGCAGTTCTTC. It is translated as CASSFGSNEQFF.

The V call is TRBV5-4, the J call TRBJ2-1; 12 bases are a match to TRBD2. This CDR3 contains 15 residues. Germline loops: CDR1 SGHNT, CDR2 YYREEE (reference sequence). V was pared by 5 bases and J by 8 bases, with 8 bases of the junction left unmatched. CDR3 residues: CASRRLAGGLDEQFF. In DNA, the CDR3 is TGTGCCAGCAGAAGGCTAGCGGGAGGGTTAGATGAGCAGTTCTTC.

Points on this clone: The same CDR3 arises from other DNA sequences in this sample as well. The chain recombines TRBV28 with TRBJ2-7; D gene uncertain. V dropped 4 bases and J dropped 3 bases, with 7 bases sitting between them. The germline gives CDR1 MDHEN, CDR2 SYDVKM. This CDR3 is built from 12 residues. The chain's CDR3 is CASSSTVYEQYF. The CDR3, as DNA: TGTGCCAGCAGTTCCACTGTCTACGAGCAGTACTTC.

This clone has only one observation. The chain employs TRBV5-4 and TRBJ2-4; tentative D call: TRBD1 (5 bases). The CDR3 extends over 17 amino acids. Germline V CDR1 and CDR2: SGHNT, YYREEE (reference sequence). Trimming took off 1 base at V and 0 bases at J, with 14 bases between the two ends. CDR3 region: CASSLMVTALAKNIQYF. The CDR3 bases are TGTGCCAGCAGCTTGATGGTGACAGCATTAGCCAAAAACATTCAGTACTTC. Based on the CDR3 plus reference TRBV5-4 and TRBJ2-4, the full variable domain is ETGVTQSPTHLIKTRGQQVTLRCSSQSGHNTVSWYQQALGQGPQFIFQYYREEENGRGNFPPRFSGLQFPNYSSELNVNALELDDSALYLCASSLMVTALAKNIQYFGAGTRLSVL.